These T cell receptor beta chains were read from a single sample in a study of CD8 T cells in Susac syndrome. One entry per CDR3 protein, called by TCRdb with MiXCR from the immunoSEQ multiplex PCR reads. The sample lists roughly 180,000 distinct CDR3 sequences, just under 95% occurring once. The specimen was CD4+ T cells from PBMCs. Receptors originate from a human donor with Susac syndrome. The CDR3 runs from the conserved cysteine through the conserved F or W. A D gene is named only where the DNA matches it firmly. A clone size is listed for some rows: how often the clone was seen (once, few, many), or a class if it is expanded.

J: TRBJ2-7
size: -
D: TRBD1
V: TRBV20-1
DNA: TGCAGTGTTCGACCCCCCGGGACAGGGTTGAACGAGCAGTACTTC
CDR3: CSVRPPGTGLNEQYF

J: TRBJ2-2
size: -
D: TRBD1
V: TRBV4-1
DNA: TGCGCCAGCAGGACAGGGGGCATTCTGCGGGACACCGGGGAGCTGTTTTTT
CDR3: CASRTGGILRDTGELFF

J: TRBJ1-5
size: -
D: TRBD1
V: TRBV4-2
DNA: TGTGCCAGCAGCCAAGATCGACAGGGCGATCCCCAGCATTTT
CDR3: CASSQDRQGDPQHF

J: TRBJ1-5
size: -
D: -
V: TRBV18
DNA: TGTGCCAGCTCACCACCGAAAGATCAGCCCCAGCATTTT
CDR3: CASSPPKDQPQHF

J: TRBJ1-2
size: -
D: -
V: TRBV7-9
DNA: TGTGCCAGCAGCGCATGGAATCGAGGAAGGCTGGATGGCTACACCTTC
CDR3: CASSAWNRGRLDGYTF

J: TRBJ2-5
size: -
D: -
V: TRBV5-1
DNA: TGCGCCAGCAGCTTGAGACGCAATCCCCAAGAGACCCAGTACTTC
CDR3: CASSLRRNPQETQYF

J: TRBJ2-5
size: -
D: TRBD2
V: TRBV14
DNA: TGTGCCAGCAGCCATCGGCGGTCTACGGGAGGTCTAGAGACCCAGTACTTC
CDR3: CASSHRRSTGGLETQYF

J: TRBJ2-7
size: -
D: TRBD2
V: TRBV5-1
DNA: TGCGCCAGCAGCCGCGGACTAGCGGAATACGAGCAGTACTTC
CDR3: CASSRGLAEYEQYF

J: TRBJ2-7
size: -
D: -
V: TRBV7-8
DNA: TGTGCCAGCACGGGGGCCCGGTGGGACTACGAGCAGTACTTC
CDR3: CASTGARWDYEQYF

J: TRBJ1-1
size: -
D: -
V: TRBV2
DNA: TGTGCCAGCAGGGGCACACAGGGACGTTTTGAAGCTTTCTTT
CDR3: CASRGTQGRFEAFF

J: TRBJ2-5
size: few
D: -
V: TRBV11-2
DNA: TGTGCCAGCAGCTTAATCGACAGAGAAGAGACCCAGTACTTC
CDR3: CASSLIDREETQYF

J: TRBJ2-5
size: -
D: -
V: TRBV20-1
DNA: TGCAGTGCTAGGAGGCCAGTTCAAGAGACCCAGTACTTC
CDR3: CSARRPVQETQYF

J: TRBJ2-1
size: -
D: -
V: TRBV21-1
DNA: TGTGCCAGCAGCCCTCCAGGGACTAGCGGGGTGAGGAATGAGCAGTTCTTC
CDR3: CASSPPGTSGVRNEQFF

J: TRBJ1-5
size: -
D: TRBD1
V: TRBV6-6
DNA: TGTGCCAGCAGAACTAGGGGACAGGGTAGCAATCAGCCCCAGCATTTT
CDR3: CASRTRGQGSNQPQHF

J: TRBJ2-1
size: -
D: -
V: TRBV27
DNA: TGTGCCAGCAGTTTATCGGCGGGGCCCTACAATGAGCAGTTCTTC
CDR3: CASSLSAGPYNEQFF

J: TRBJ2-5
size: -
D: -
V: TRBV6-5
DNA: TGTGCCAGCAGTTACTCGACAGTGAAGGTTGAGACCCAGTACTTC
CDR3: CASSYSTVKVETQYF

J: TRBJ1-2
size: -
D: -
V: TRBV28
DNA: TGTGCCAGCAGTCCGGACATGTATTGGTACACCTTC
CDR3: CASSPDMYWYTF

J: TRBJ1-1
size: once
D: -
V: TRBV19
DNA: TGTGCCAGTAGTACTCAAATATGGGGCACTGAAGCTTTCTTT
CDR3: CASSTQIWGTEAFF

J: TRBJ2-2
size: -
D: -
V: TRBV12-3/TRBV12-4
DNA: TGTGCCAGCAGTTTGGAGGCGGTGAACACCGGGGAGCTGTTTTTT
CDR3: CASSLEAVNTGELFF

J: TRBJ2-5
size: -
D: -
V: TRBV9
DNA: TGTGCCAGCAGCGTAGGAGGGAGTTATACTCAGACCCAGTACTTC
CDR3: CASSVGGSYTQTQYF

J: TRBJ2-2
size: -
D: TRBD1
V: TRBV2
DNA: TGTGCCAGCACTAAACAGGGGGCCGGGGAGCTGTTTTTT
CDR3: CASTKQGAGELFF

J: TRBJ2-7
size: -
D: -
V: TRBV18
DNA: TGTGCCAGCTCACCAGTCCGGGGGGCCAGGGACGAGCAGTACTTC
CDR3: CASSPVRGARDEQYF

J: TRBJ1-2
size: -
D: -
V: TRBV7-9
DNA: TGTGCCAGCAGCCATCGACCGATGGGCTACACCTTC
CDR3: CASSHRPMGYTF

J: TRBJ2-1
size: -
D: TRBD2
V: TRBV3-1
DNA: TGTGCCAGCAGCCATATTAGCGGGGGTGGTGAGCAGTTCTTC
CDR3: CASSHISGGGEQFF

J: TRBJ1-5
size: few
D: -
V: TRBV6-5
DNA: TGTGCCAGCAGTTACTCGGACAATCAGCCCCAGCATTTT
CDR3: CASSYSDNQPQHF

J: TRBJ1-1
size: -
D: -
V: TRBV20-1
DNA: TGCAGTGCTAGAGTCCCCCAGGGGATCACTGAAGCTTTCTTT
CDR3: CSARVPQGITEAFF

J: TRBJ2-4
size: -
D: -
V: TRBV5-4
DNA: TGTGCCAGCAGCGTTGACAGGGAGGTAGTCATTCAGTACTTC
CDR3: CASSVDREVVIQYF

J: TRBJ2-3
size: -
D: TRBD2
V: TRBV4-3
DNA: TGCGCCAGCAGCCAAGGATGGGCATGGCTAGCGGGAGCAGATACGCAGTATTTT
CDR3: CASSQGWAWLAGADTQYF

J: TRBJ1-5
size: -
D: -
V: TRBV5-1
DNA: TGCGCCAGCAGCTTGGACACCAATCAGCCCCAGCATTTT
CDR3: CASSLDTNQPQHF

J: TRBJ1-1
size: -
D: TRBD1
V: TRBV19
DNA: TGTGCCAGTACCCGGACAGGGATGAACACTGAAGCTTTCTTT
CDR3: CASTRTGMNTEAFF

J: TRBJ2-5
size: once
D: -
V: TRBV24-1
DNA: TGTGCCACCAGTGATTCTTACGAGTACCAAGAGACCCAGTACTTC
CDR3: CATSDSYEYQETQYF

J: TRBJ2-5
size: once
D: TRBD2
V: TRBV5-1
DNA: TGCGCCAGCAGCTCCGGACTAGCGGGAGTCTATAAAGAGACCCAGTACTTC
CDR3: CASSSGLAGVYKETQYF

J: TRBJ2-7
size: -
D: TRBD2
V: TRBV15
DNA: TGTGCCACCAGTCGCGCTTGGACTAGCGGGGACGAGCAGTACTTC
CDR3: CATSRAWTSGDEQYF

J: TRBJ2-1
size: -
D: -
V: TRBV18
DNA: TGTGCCAGCTCACCTAAAGAGGCAAGTGAGCAGTTCTTC
CDR3: CASSPKEASEQFF

J: TRBJ2-3
size: -
D: -
V: TRBV2
DNA: TGTGCCAGCACCCGGACCAACACAGATACGCAGTATTTT
CDR3: CASTRTNTDTQYF

J: TRBJ1-2
size: -
D: TRBD1
V: TRBV5-1
DNA: TGCGCCAGCAGCTCCAGGACAGGACGTAACTATGGCTACACCTTC
CDR3: CASSSRTGRNYGYTF

J: TRBJ1-2
size: -
D: TRBD1
V: TRBV20-1
DNA: TGCAGTGCTAGGACAACAGGGGTAGCTAACTATGGCTACACCTTC
CDR3: CSARTTGVANYGYTF

J: TRBJ2-7
size: -
D: -
V: TRBV27
DNA: TGTGCCAGCAGGACACAGGGAATAGGGTACGAGCAGTACTTC
CDR3: CASRTQGIGYEQYF

J: TRBJ2-7
size: -
D: -
V: TRBV3-1
DNA: TGTGCCAGCAGCCGCTTGAGGGGCGACGAGCAGTACTTC
CDR3: CASSRLRGDEQYF

J: TRBJ2-5
size: -
D: TRBD1
V: TRBV25-1
DNA: TGTGCCAGCAGTGAACCCCCCCGGGGACAGTTGAGCCAAGAGACCCAGTACTTC
CDR3: CASSEPPRGQLSQETQYF